This T cell receptor (beta chain) was captured in a study of blood T cell repertoires in COVID-19. For the study at large: Acute and convalescent COVID-19 specimens originated in the United States, Italy and Spain.

The data were produced by immunoSEQ multiplex PCR, yet TCRdb's version contains in-frame clones alone and is incomplete. The sample contains roughly 170,000 clones, 87% of which appear only once. The CDR3 spans 15 residues. Losses at the gene ends were 3 bases for V and 3 bases for J; bases not matched to a gene: 3. Germline V lookup: CDR1 SGDLS, CDR2 YYNGEE. This clone was seen a handful of times. The receptor was derived from a woman aged 18-29 years who had recovered from COVID-19. The V gene is TRBV9, the J gene TRBJ1-3, with 10 positions matching TRBD1. Sequenced: peripheral blood. CDR3 coding DNA: TGTGCCAGCAGCGGAGACAGGGGGCTTGGAAACACCATATATTTT. Protein sequence: CASSGDRGLGNTIYF.